This TCR beta chain was obtained from a study of T cells in tumors after PD-1 blockade. Study-wide background: Treatment was either pembrolizumab 200 mg every 3 weeks or cemiplimab 350 mg every 2 weeks.

This CDR3 spans 13 amino acids. The V gene's germline CDR1 is LNHNV and CDR2 YYDKDF (reference sequence). Trimming shortened V by 0 bases and J by 4 bases, and 6 bases separated the two germline ends. Libraries were prepared by immunoSEQ multiplex PCR; TCRdb keeps only in-frame clonotypes and omits some of them. Among around 49,000 clones listed, roughly 80% were seen once. The TCR originated in a human donor with basal cell carcinoma. This chain uses TRBV15 with TRBJ2-5; D gene ambiguous. The sample consisted of PBMCs, taken before anti-PD-1 treatment. CDR3 amino acids: CATSRDRVETQYF. The DNA for the CDR3 is TGTGCCACCAGCAGAGATCGCGTAGAGACCCAGTACTTC.